Listed below are T cell receptor beta chains from one sample, sequenced in a study of cytomegalovirus exposure and HLA in healthy donors. TCRdb's table, derived via immunoSEQ multiplex PCR, lists solely in-frame clones and lacks some. In the table there are 110,000 to 150,000 clones, 80% to 85% of which are singletons. The sequencing sample was made of PBMCs. The receptors originated from a female donor in good health and CMV-seronegative. The CDR3 runs from the conserved cysteine through the conserved F or W. Fields, in order: V gene, D gene, clone size, J gene, CDR3 protein, CDR3 DNA. A D gene is named only where the DNA matches it firmly. The listing skips clone size in some rows; elsewhere it reads once, few, many or a size class.

v_call: TRBV7-9
d_call: TRBD1
clone_size: few
j_call: TRBJ2-7
cdr3_aa: CASSRSPDRGLWDEQYF
cdr3_nt: TGTGCCAGCAGTCGGTCTCCCGACAGGGGGCTCTGGGACGAGCAGTACTTC

v_call: TRBV7-2
d_call: .
clone_size: .
j_call: TRBJ2-3
cdr3_aa: CASSASYDTQYF
cdr3_nt: TGTGCCAGCAGCGCTAGTTACGATACGCAGTATTTT

v_call: TRBV28
d_call: .
clone_size: .
j_call: TRBJ2-7
cdr3_aa: CASSLGQGGSYEQYF
cdr3_nt: TGTGCCAGCAGTTTAGGGCAGGGTGGCTCCTACGAGCAGTACTTC

v_call: TRBV19
d_call: TRBD2
clone_size: .
j_call: TRBJ2-5
cdr3_aa: CASSIGGRAQETQYF
cdr3_nt: TGTGCCAGTAGTATAGGAGGGAGGGCCCAGGAGACCCAGTACTTC

v_call: TRBV9
d_call: .
clone_size: .
j_call: TRBJ1-2
cdr3_aa: CASSALDSLTNYGYTF
cdr3_nt: TGTGCCAGCAGCGCCCTTGACAGTTTGACTAACTATGGCTACACCTTC

v_call: TRBV7-7
d_call: TRBD2
clone_size: .
j_call: TRBJ2-1
cdr3_aa: CASSLFGGGLNEQFF
cdr3_nt: TGTGCTAGCAGCTTATTCGGGGGGGGCCTCAATGAGCAGTTCTTC

v_call: TRBV2
d_call: .
clone_size: .
j_call: TRBJ1-2
cdr3_aa: CASSGAGYGYTF
cdr3_nt: TGTGCCAGCTCGGGCGCGGGCTATGGCTACACCTTC

v_call: TRBV6-5
d_call: .
clone_size: .
j_call: TRBJ2-5
cdr3_aa: CASSSPRETQYF
cdr3_nt: TGTGCCAGCAGTTCCCCCCGAGAGACCCAGTACTTC

v_call: TRBV30
d_call: TRBD2
clone_size: .
j_call: TRBJ2-1
cdr3_aa: CAWSPPGLAGVNEQFF
cdr3_nt: TGTGCCTGGAGTCCCCCGGGACTAGCGGGAGTGAATGAGCAGTTCTTC

v_call: TRBV7-8
d_call: .
clone_size: .
j_call: TRBJ2-7
cdr3_aa: CASSLKGRVMYF
cdr3_nt: TGTGCCAGCAGCTTAAAGGGCAGGGTAATGTACTTC

v_call: TRBV28
d_call: .
clone_size: .
j_call: TRBJ1-4
cdr3_aa: CASSLGAGPRGKLFF
cdr3_nt: TGTGCCAGCAGTCTAGGGGCGGGACCAAGGGGAAAACTGTTTTTT

v_call: TRBV19
d_call: .
clone_size: .
j_call: TRBJ2-1
cdr3_aa: CASSPGESYNEQFF
cdr3_nt: TGTGCCAGTAGTCCGGGAGAATCCTACAATGAGCAGTTCTTC

v_call: TRBV19
d_call: TRBD1
clone_size: .
j_call: TRBJ2-7
cdr3_aa: CASSRDRGYEQYF
cdr3_nt: TGTGCCAGTAGTCGGGACAGGGGATACGAGCAGTACTTC

v_call: TRBV5-6
d_call: .
clone_size: .
j_call: TRBJ1-2
cdr3_aa: CASSLSGGYTF
cdr3_nt: TGTGCCAGCAGCTTGTCAGGTGGCTACACCTTC

v_call: TRBV7-9
d_call: TRBD1
clone_size: .
j_call: TRBJ1-2
cdr3_aa: CASSLAGQGIHGYTF
cdr3_nt: TGTGCCAGCAGCTTAGCGGGACAGGGTATCCATGGCTACACCTTC

v_call: TRBV19
d_call: TRBD2
clone_size: .
j_call: TRBJ2-1
cdr3_aa: CASSIVNGGNEQFF
cdr3_nt: TGTGCCAGTAGTATAGTCAACGGGGGGAATGAGCAGTTCTTC

v_call: TRBV7-9
d_call: .
clone_size: .
j_call: TRBJ2-7
cdr3_aa: CASSLSLKFYEQYF
cdr3_nt: TGTGCCAGCAGCTTATCTTTAAAATTCTACGAGCAGTACTTC

v_call: TRBV29-1
d_call: TRBD2
clone_size: .
j_call: TRBJ2-1
cdr3_aa: CSVESRLAVSNEQFF
cdr3_nt: TGCAGCGTTGAATCGCGACTAGCGGTTTCCAATGAGCAGTTCTTC

v_call: TRBV7-9
d_call: .
clone_size: once
j_call: TRBJ1-2
cdr3_aa: CASSGQSNYGYTF
cdr3_nt: TGTGCCAGCAGCGGACAGAGCAACTATGGCTACACCTTC

v_call: TRBV6-5
d_call: .
clone_size: .
j_call: TRBJ1-5
cdr3_aa: CASSSVDQPQHF
cdr3_nt: TGTGCCAGCAGTTCTGTCGATCAGCCCCAGCATTTT

v_call: TRBV2
d_call: TRBD2
clone_size: .
j_call: TRBJ2-7
cdr3_aa: CASSPLAGAYEQYF
cdr3_nt: TGTGCCAGCAGCCCACTAGCGGGGGCCTACGAGCAGTACTTC

v_call: TRBV28
d_call: .
clone_size: .
j_call: TRBJ2-2
cdr3_aa: CASRFYQIHTGELFF
cdr3_nt: TGTGCCAGCAGGTTCTACCAAATTCACACCGGGGAGCTGTTTTTT

v_call: TRBV27
d_call: .
clone_size: .
j_call: TRBJ2-2
cdr3_aa: CASSLGDFGAGELFF
cdr3_nt: TGTGCCAGCAGTTTAGGGGACTTTGGAGCCGGGGAGCTGTTTTTT

v_call: TRBV27
d_call: .
clone_size: .
j_call: TRBJ2-2
cdr3_aa: CASSPITGELFF
cdr3_nt: TGTGCCAGCAGCCCTATCACCGGGGAGCTGTTTTTT

v_call: TRBV30
d_call: .
clone_size: .
j_call: TRBJ1-2
cdr3_aa: CAWTPSPVVMGYTF
cdr3_nt: TGTGCCTGGACCCCCTCCCCGGTCGTTATGGGCTACACCTTC

v_call: TRBV9
d_call: .
clone_size: .
j_call: TRBJ2-6
cdr3_aa: CASSVGGSGANVLTF
cdr3_nt: TGTGCCAGCAGCGTAGGAGGCTCTGGGGCCAACGTCCTGACTTTC

v_call: TRBV10-3
d_call: TRBD1
clone_size: .
j_call: TRBJ2-7
cdr3_aa: CATEGQDYEQYF
cdr3_nt: TGTGCCACCGAGGGACAGGACTACGAGCAGTACTTC

v_call: TRBV10-2
d_call: TRBD2
clone_size: .
j_call: TRBJ2-1
cdr3_aa: CASSPGLVVFNEQFF
cdr3_nt: TGCGCCAGCAGTCCGGGACTAGTAGTATTCAATGAGCAGTTCTTC

v_call: TRBV6-5
d_call: TRBD2
clone_size: .
j_call: TRBJ2-7
cdr3_aa: CASSPRVGRSYEQYF
cdr3_nt: TGTGCCAGCAGTCCCCGCGTCGGGAGGTCCTACGAGCAGTACTTC

v_call: TRBV7-2
d_call: .
clone_size: .
j_call: TRBJ2-7
cdr3_aa: CASSLGWGEYEQYF
cdr3_nt: TGTGCCAGCAGCTTAGGATGGGGGGAGTACGAGCAGTACTTC

v_call: TRBV2
d_call: TRBD1
clone_size: .
j_call: TRBJ1-1
cdr3_aa: CASRYRGDTEAFF
cdr3_nt: TGTGCCAGCAGGTACAGGGGTGACACTGAAGCTTTCTTT

v_call: TRBV21-1
d_call: .
clone_size: once
j_call: TRBJ1-4
cdr3_aa: CASTSLDRERLFF
cdr3_nt: TGTGCCAGCACTTCTTTGGACAGAGAGCGACTGTTTTTT

v_call: TRBV6-5
d_call: .
clone_size: .
j_call: TRBJ2-1
cdr3_aa: CASSYGQVEEQFF
cdr3_nt: TGTGCCAGCAGTTACGGTCAAGTGGAGGAGCAGTTCTTC

v_call: TRBV19
d_call: .
clone_size: .
j_call: TRBJ2-3
cdr3_aa: CASRSGPSTDTQYF
cdr3_nt: TGTGCCAGTAGGTCAGGGCCAAGCACAGATACGCAGTATTTT

v_call: TRBV2
d_call: TRBD2
clone_size: .
j_call: TRBJ2-3
cdr3_aa: CASSEARLAASTDTQYF
cdr3_nt: TGTGCCAGCAGTGAAGCGAGGCTAGCGGCTAGCACAGATACGCAGTATTTT

v_call: TRBV6-1
d_call: TRBD1
clone_size: .
j_call: TRBJ1-5
cdr3_aa: CASRPDRVGEPQHF
cdr3_nt: TGTGCCAGCAGGCCCGACAGGGTCGGGGAGCCCCAGCATTTT

v_call: TRBV6-7
d_call: TRBD1
clone_size: few
j_call: TRBJ2-3
cdr3_aa: CASSPRTGGTDTQYF
cdr3_nt: TGTGCCAGCAGTCCCCGGACAGGGGGCACAGATACGCAGTATTTT

v_call: TRBV5-8
d_call: TRBD2
clone_size: .
j_call: TRBJ2-1
cdr3_aa: CASSLLPAGGLNEQFF
cdr3_nt: TGTGCCAGCAGCTTGCTCCCAGCGGGAGGGCTTAATGAGCAGTTCTTC

v_call: TRBV29-1
d_call: TRBD2
clone_size: .
j_call: TRBJ2-7
cdr3_aa: CSVGATSTYEQYF
cdr3_nt: TGCAGCGTTGGAGCGACTAGCACATACGAGCAGTACTTC

v_call: TRBV7-9
d_call: .
clone_size: .
j_call: TRBJ2-5
cdr3_aa: CASSPGGWETQYF
cdr3_nt: TGTGCCAGCAGCCCCGGCGGTTGGGAGACCCAGTACTTC

v_call: TRBV30
d_call: .
clone_size: .
j_call: TRBJ1-1
cdr3_aa: CAWSVRGGNTEAFF
cdr3_nt: TGTGCCTGGAGTGTACGGGGAGGGAACACTGAAGCTTTCTTT

v_call: TRBV13
d_call: TRBD2
clone_size: .
j_call: TRBJ2-7
cdr3_aa: CASSPGLALSYEQYF
cdr3_nt: TGTGCCAGCAGCCCGGGACTAGCGCTTTCCTACGAGCAGTACTTC

v_call: TRBV7-9
d_call: TRBD1
clone_size: .
j_call: TRBJ2-1
cdr3_aa: CASSLAGAQTGGNEQFF
cdr3_nt: TGTGCCAGCAGCTTAGCGGGAGCCCAGACAGGGGGCAATGAGCAGTTCTTC

v_call: TRBV7-9
d_call: TRBD2
clone_size: .
j_call: TRBJ2-1
cdr3_aa: CASSLSAGVYEQFF
cdr3_nt: TGTGCCAGCAGCTTATCGGCGGGAGTCTATGAGCAGTTCTTC

v_call: TRBV27
d_call: .
clone_size: few
j_call: TRBJ2-3
cdr3_aa: CASSPHKGVTDTQYF
cdr3_nt: TGTGCCAGCAGTCCCCACAAGGGAGTAACAGATACGCAGTATTTT

v_call: TRBV5-1
d_call: TRBD2
clone_size: .
j_call: TRBJ2-7
cdr3_aa: CASSGLAGDSYEQYF
cdr3_nt: TGCGCCAGCAGCGGACTAGCGGGAGACTCCTACGAGCAGTACTTC

v_call: TRBV6-1
d_call: TRBD2
clone_size: .
j_call: TRBJ2-5
cdr3_aa: CASSELAGGGETQYF
cdr3_nt: TGTGCCAGCAGTGAACTAGCGGGAGGTGGGGAGACCCAGTACTTC

v_call: TRBV2
d_call: .
clone_size: .
j_call: TRBJ2-7
cdr3_aa: CASRQGSYEQYF
cdr3_nt: TGTGCCAGCCGGCAGGGCTCCTACGAGCAGTACTTC

v_call: TRBV7-2
d_call: .
clone_size: .
j_call: TRBJ1-1
cdr3_aa: CASSLAQFNTEAFF
cdr3_nt: TGTGCCAGCAGCTTAGCGCAGTTCAACACTGAAGCTTTCTTT

v_call: TRBV2
d_call: TRBD1
clone_size: few
j_call: TRBJ1-4
cdr3_aa: CASSPPKGANNEKLFF
cdr3_nt: TGTGCCAGCAGCCCGCCGAAGGGGGCGAATAATGAAAAACTGTTTTTT

v_call: TRBV30
d_call: TRBD1
clone_size: few
j_call: TRBJ1-2
cdr3_aa: CAWSHPTQGDHYGYTF
cdr3_nt: TGTGCCTGGAGTCACCCCACCCAGGGGGATCACTATGGCTACACCTTC

v_call: TRBV5-1
d_call: TRBD2
clone_size: .
j_call: TRBJ2-7
cdr3_aa: CASSFSGTSGSINEQYF
cdr3_nt: TGCGCCAGCAGCTTTTCGGGGACTAGCGGGAGCATCAACGAGCAGTACTTC

v_call: TRBV5-1
d_call: .
clone_size: .
j_call: TRBJ2-7
cdr3_aa: CASSLRGTVPSEQYF
cdr3_nt: TGCGCCAGCAGCCTCCGAGGGACTGTCCCTAGTGAGCAGTACTTC

v_call: TRBV18
d_call: .
clone_size: .
j_call: TRBJ1-1
cdr3_aa: CASSPDSYTEAFF
cdr3_nt: TGTGCCAGCTCACCGGACAGTTACACTGAAGCTTTCTTT

v_call: TRBV29-1
d_call: TRBD2
clone_size: .
j_call: TRBJ2-2
cdr3_aa: CSVRTSGRNTGELFF
cdr3_nt: TGCAGCGTTCGGACTAGCGGGAGGAACACCGGGGAGCTGTTTTTT

v_call: TRBV7-9
d_call: TRBD2
clone_size: .
j_call: TRBJ2-1
cdr3_aa: CASSGGVTPNEQFF
cdr3_nt: TGTGCCAGCAGCGGGGGGGTAACACCCAATGAGCAGTTCTTC

v_call: TRBV9
d_call: TRBD2
clone_size: .
j_call: TRBJ2-1
cdr3_aa: CASSLGTSFYNEQFF
cdr3_nt: TGTGCCAGCAGCTTAGGGACTAGTTTCTACAATGAGCAGTTCTTC